Below, 27 T cell receptor beta chains from the same sample are listed, as sequenced in a study of T cells after somatic rescue of genetic block. Data came from immunoSEQ multiplex PCR; TCRdb stores just in-frame clones and leaves some out. This table holds some 9,100 clones, roughly 81% found once. The sample consisted of peripheral blood mononuclear cells (PBMCs). Source of these receptors: a boy younger than 18.

The V gene is TRBV7-6, the J gene TRBJ2-7; D unresolved. CDR1 is SGHVS and CDR2 is FNYEAQ in the germline V gene. CDR3 size: 16 residues. The V end was cut by 5 bases, the J end by 0 bases, with 17 bases between. CDR3 sequence reads: CASSLVPSGLSYEQYF. The DNA for the CDR3 is TGTGCCAGCAGCCTAGTCCCATCAGGCCTCTCCTACGAGCAGTACTTC.

The V and J genes are TRBV12-1 and TRBJ1-1. TRBV12-1 is a pseudogene locus. CDR3 length: 17 amino acids. Here the CDR3 reads CASSSAQAGPSITEAFF. CDR3 sequence (DNA): TGTGCCAGCAGCTCTGCGCAGGCGGGGCCCTCGATAACTGAAGCTTTCTTT.

The chain carries TRBV11-2 and TRBJ2-7; D is unclear. V was cut by 4 bases and J by 3 bases, with 10 bases left in between. The CDR3 totals 13 residues. Germline V CDR1 and CDR2: SGHAT, FQNNGV. DNA of the CDR3: TGTGCCAGCAGCTCCCCCGATGGCTACGAGCAGTACTTC. Translation gives CASSSPDGYEQYF.

This chain links TRBV30 with TRBJ2-3; D might be TRBD1 (5 bases). V gave up 4 bases and J gave up 0 bases, with 14 bases separating them. CDR1 and CDR2 from the germline V gene are GTSNPN and SVGIG (reference sequence). This CDR3 is built from 15 residues. The CDR3 coding sequence is TGTGCCTGGATGGTTCAGGGATTAAGCACAGATACGCAGTATTTT. This translates into CAWMVQGLSTDTQYF.

V gene TRBV19 combines with J gene TRBJ2-2; 10 bases are shared with TRBD2. Germline CDR1 and CDR2: LNHDA and SQIVND (reference sequence). The CDR3 totals 17 residues. V lost 1 base to trimming and J lost 5 bases; unmatched junction nucleotides: 7. The CDR3, as DNA: TGTGCCAGTAGTATAGGGGCTAGCGGGAGTAGGACCGGGGAGCTGTTTTTT. Amino acids: CASSIGASGSRTGELFF.

The rearrangement uses TRBV18 and TRBJ1-6, with D possibly being TRBD1 (6 bases). This CDR3 contains 13 residues. The V end lost 2 bases, the J end lost 10 bases, and 9 bases lay between the germline ends. The germline V gene encodes CDR1 KGHSH and CDR2 LQKENI. This CDR3 is CASSPGQNSPLHF. CDR3 DNA: TGTGCCAGCTCACCAGGACAGAACTCACCCCTCCACTTT.

Worth noting for this clone: A junction end diverges from the germline sequence, so it may reflect a read error. The chain employs TRBV9 and TRBJ1-2; possible D gene TRBD1, 5 bases. Germline CDR1 SGDLS, CDR2 YYNGEE. CDR3 size: 15 residues. Here the CDR3 reads CASSPAGGVIYRYTF. In DNA form, the CDR3 reads TGTGCCAGCAGCCCTGCGGGAGGGGTGATCTATCGCTACACCTTC.

The rearrangement uses TRBV5-1 and TRBJ2-3, with 8 bases matching TRBD1. J was trimmed by 4 bases and V by 3 bases; bases with no gene match: 10. Germline-derived CDR1 and CDR2 are SGHRS and YFSETQ. The CDR3 is made up of 16 amino acids. In DNA form, the CDR3 reads TGCGCCAGCAGCTCGTCGGACAGGGAAGCCCCAGATACGCAGTATTTT. Amino acid sequence: CASSSSDREAPDTQYF.

The chain uses TRBV18 and TRBJ1-2; the D gene is possibly TRBD1 (6 bases). This CDR3 is 15 amino acids long. Trimming pared 2 bases from V and 1 base from J, leaving 11 bases between. Germline CDR1 KGHSH, CDR2 LQKENI. CDR3 sequence (DNA): TGTGCCAGCTCACCAGTAACAGGGATTAACTATGGCTACACCTTC. Translation: CASSPVTGINYGYTF.

This clone was picked up a small number of times. For the CDR3, the DNA is TGTGCCAGCAGCTTACTACAGGATGGTCATCAGCCCCAGCATTTT. Amino acids: CASSLLQDGHQPQHF. The gene calls are TRBV7-2 and TRBJ1-5, with D perhaps TRBD1 (5 bases). The CDR3 has 15 amino acids. V lost 2 bases to trimming and J lost 5 bases, with 13 bases between them. Germline assignment: CDR1 SGHTA and CDR2 FQGNSA.

This sequence joins TRBV5-1 and TRBJ2-3; maybe TRBD2 (6 bases). Trimming shortened V by 0 bases and J by 10 bases, and 27 bases separated the two germline ends. Germline CDR1 is SGHRS and CDR2 is YFSETQ. The CDR3 contains 18 residues. The CDR3 DNA reads as TGCGCCAGCAGCTTGGGCCCAAGTCTACTAGCCGCGGTGGATGCGCAGTATTTT. Amino acid sequence: CASSLGPSLLAAVDAQYF.

The chain combines TRBV11-1 with TRBJ2-7; D is ambiguous. Germline V gene lookup returns CDR1 SGHAT and CDR2 FQDESV (reference sequence). The V end lost 4 bases, the J end lost 2 bases, and 15 bases lay between the germline ends. This CDR3 is 15 amino acids long. CDR3: CASSSTQTITYEQYF. CDR3 nucleotides: TGTGCCAGCAGCTCTACACAAACCATCACCTACGAGCAGTACTTC.

CDR3 loop: CASSSGLLSYEQYF. In DNA, the CDR3 is TGTGCCAGCAGCTCCGGACTGCTTTCCTACGAGCAGTACTTC. The chain is built from TRBV11-2 and TRBJ2-7, with D maybe TRBD2 (5 bases). Germline V gene lookup returns CDR1 SGHAT and CDR2 FQNNGV. This CDR3 region has 14 residues. With 4 bases removed from V and 1 base from J, the gap between germline ends came to 11 bases.

For the CDR3, the DNA is TGTGCCAGCAGTTTAGGCCCCCCTGGAGCGGTACGCACAGATACGCAGTATTTT. This translates into CASSLGPPGAVRTDTQYF. The V gene is TRBV27, the J gene TRBJ2-3; possible D gene TRBD2, 5 bases. Trimming cost V 2 bases and J 1 base, with 19 bases left between them. Germline V gene lookup returns CDR1 MNHEY and CDR2 SMNVEV (reference sequence). The CDR3 runs 18 residues.

The genes are TRBV6-1 and TRBJ2-1; TRBD2 is a possible D gene (5 bases). Germline assignment: CDR1 MNHNS and CDR2 SASEGT. V was cut by 2 bases and J by 6 bases, with 17 bases left in between. This CDR3 region has 16 residues. CDR3 in DNA: TGTGCCAGCAGTGAATGGCAGAGCCGGCTAGCCAATGAGCAGTTCTTC. It codes for CASSEWQSRLANEQFF.

The genes are TRBV30 and TRBJ2-7, with D tentatively TRBD1 (6 bases). V gave up 3 bases and J gave up 7 bases, with 13 bases separating them. The CDR3 is 12 amino acids. Per germline, CDR1 GTSNPN and CDR2 SVGIG (reference sequence). The CDR3 is CAWSARGGEQYF. The CDR3 bases are TGTGCCTGGAGCGCTAGAGGGGGTGAGCAGTACTTC.

The chain joins TRBV6-1 to TRBJ2-7; 7 bases match TRBD1. Unmatched junction bases numbered 12, after V lost 7 bases and J lost 3 bases. CDR1 and CDR2 (germline): MNHNS, SASEGT. The CDR3 is 15 residues long. CDR3 loop: CASTNLLDRSYEQYF. CDR3 DNA sequence: TGTGCCAGCACCAACTTACTGGACAGGAGCTACGAGCAGTACTTC.

This clone turned up a few times. CDR3 coding DNA: TGTGCCAGCAGCTTAGACCAGTCTACAGGTGAGCAGTTCTTC. Protein: CASSLDQSTGEQFF. This chain uses TRBV7-3 with TRBJ2-1, with D perhaps matching TRBD1 (5 bases). This CDR3 contains 14 residues. The V and J ends lost 2 bases and 9 bases respectively, with 14 bases between them. Germline assignment: CDR1 SGHTA and CDR2 FQGTGA.

The rearrangement joins TRBV4-2 to TRBJ1-3; D is unclear. Trimming stripped 0 bases from V and 5 bases from J, with 8 bases between. Germline V gene data show CDR1 as LGHNA and CDR2 as YNFKEQ. The length of the CDR3 is 14 residues. Written as DNA, the CDR3 is TGTGCCAGCAGCCAAGAAGAGACAAGAAACACCATATATTTT. Amino acids: CASSQEETRNTIYF.

J is TRBJ1-2 and V is TRBV6-5; 9 nucleotides agree with TRBD1. J was trimmed by 7 bases and V by 1 base; bases with no gene match: 4. There are 14 residues in the CDR3. CDR1 and CDR2 (germline): MNHEY, SVGAGI. The CDR3 nucleotides are TGTGCCAGCAGTTACTTACAGGGGGCGAGTGGCTACACCTTC. It translates to CASSYLQGASGYTF.

The CDR3 DNA reads TGTGCCAGTACCACTGGGACAGTGATAATCAATGAGCAGTTCTTC. Its protein product is CASTTGTVIINEQFF. The chain recombines TRBV25-1 with TRBJ2-1, with TRBD1 matching over 7 bases. The CDR3 length is 15 residues. From germline, CDR1 is MGHDK and CDR2 SYGVNS. V lost 9 bases, J lost 6 bases, and 14 bases stayed unmatched.

The gene calls are TRBV19 and TRBJ2-7; TRBD1 might be the D (6 bases). Germline V gene sequence: CDR1 LNHDA, CDR2 SQIVND (reference sequence). This CDR3 is built from 14 residues. V was shortened by 3 bases and J by 3 bases, with 12 bases between the two germline ends. The CDR3 sequence is CASSMGQGSYEQYF. CDR3 nucleotide sequence: TGTGCCAGTAGTATGGGGCAGGGGAGCTACGAGCAGTACTTC. Supplemented by reference TRBV19 and TRBJ2-7, the full variable domain reads DGGITQSPKYLFRKEGQNVTLSCEQNLNHDAMYWYRQDPGQGLRLIYYSQIVNDFQKGDIAEGYSVSREKKESFPLTVTSAQKNPTAFYLCASSMGQGSYEQYFGPGTRLTVT.

A few counts support this clone. The chain recombines TRBV28 with TRBJ1-5, with a weak D call TRBD1 (5 bases). Trimming stripped 3 bases from V and 7 bases from J, with 16 bases between. The CDR3 runs to 15 residues. CDR1 MDHEN and CDR2 SYDVKM come from the germline V gene. CDR3: CASSLEIWGGQPQHF. The CDR3 DNA reads as TGTGCCAGCAGTTTGGAAATCTGGGGGGGGCAGCCCCAGCATTTT.

This clone has just a few counts. The V and J genes are TRBV5-8 and TRBJ2-7; 8 positions match TRBD1. This CDR3 comprises 14 residues. Germline V gives CDR1 SGHTS, CDR2 YDEGEE. V lost 0 bases, J lost 3 bases, and 2 bases stayed unmatched. The CDR3 bases are TGTGCCAGCAGCTTGGGGACAGGGCGCTACGAGCAGTACTTC. It translates to CASSLGTGRYEQYF.

The CDR3 coding sequence is TGTGCCAGCTCACCAGCTGTTGGCAGGCTTCCTAACTATGGCTACACCTTC. This translates into CASSPAVGRLPNYGYTF. The V gene is TRBV18, the J gene TRBJ1-2; D gene unclear. The CDR3 consists of 17 residues. In germline, CDR1 is KGHSH, CDR2 LQKENI. The germline V and J ends were trimmed by 2 bases and 0 bases, with 16 bases remaining between them.

This clone was seen a single time. V is TRBV11-2 and J is TRBJ2-5; 7 bases map to TRBD1. TRBJ2-7 matches the DNA end more closely, so the J call is doubtful. Germline lookup yields CDR1 SGHAT and CDR2 FQNNGV. The CDR3 length is 16 residues. The CDR3 coding sequence is TGTGCCAGCAGCTTACCAGGGGGTAGCAGGTCCTACGAGCAGTACTTC. Translated: CASSLPGGSRSYEQYF.

The rearrangement joins TRBV7-8 to TRBJ2-2; 12 nucleotides line up with TRBD1. Germline V gene sequence: CDR1 SGHVS, CDR2 FQNEAQ. V gave up 4 bases and J gave up 0 bases; unmatched junction bases: 6. The CDR3 spans 18 residues. Here the CDR3 DNA reads TGTGCCAGCAGCTGGGACAGGGGGCTACTAGCGAACACCGGGGAGCTGTTTTTT. Residues: CASSWDRGLLANTGELFF.